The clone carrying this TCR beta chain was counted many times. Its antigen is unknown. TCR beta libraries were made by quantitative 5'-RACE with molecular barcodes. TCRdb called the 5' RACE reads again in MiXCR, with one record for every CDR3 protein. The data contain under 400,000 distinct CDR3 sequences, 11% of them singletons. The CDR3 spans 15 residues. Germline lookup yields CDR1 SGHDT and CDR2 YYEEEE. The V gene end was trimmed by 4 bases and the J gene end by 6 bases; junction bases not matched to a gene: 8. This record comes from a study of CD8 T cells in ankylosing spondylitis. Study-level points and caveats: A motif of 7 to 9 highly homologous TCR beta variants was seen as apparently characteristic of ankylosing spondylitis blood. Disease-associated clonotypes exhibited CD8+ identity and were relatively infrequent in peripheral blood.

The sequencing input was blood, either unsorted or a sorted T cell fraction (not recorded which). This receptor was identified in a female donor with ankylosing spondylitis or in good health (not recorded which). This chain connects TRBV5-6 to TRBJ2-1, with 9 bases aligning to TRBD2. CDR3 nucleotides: TGTGCCAGCAGCAGCCTTAGGCGGGAGGGCAATGAGCAGTTCTTC. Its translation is CASSSLRREGNEQFF.